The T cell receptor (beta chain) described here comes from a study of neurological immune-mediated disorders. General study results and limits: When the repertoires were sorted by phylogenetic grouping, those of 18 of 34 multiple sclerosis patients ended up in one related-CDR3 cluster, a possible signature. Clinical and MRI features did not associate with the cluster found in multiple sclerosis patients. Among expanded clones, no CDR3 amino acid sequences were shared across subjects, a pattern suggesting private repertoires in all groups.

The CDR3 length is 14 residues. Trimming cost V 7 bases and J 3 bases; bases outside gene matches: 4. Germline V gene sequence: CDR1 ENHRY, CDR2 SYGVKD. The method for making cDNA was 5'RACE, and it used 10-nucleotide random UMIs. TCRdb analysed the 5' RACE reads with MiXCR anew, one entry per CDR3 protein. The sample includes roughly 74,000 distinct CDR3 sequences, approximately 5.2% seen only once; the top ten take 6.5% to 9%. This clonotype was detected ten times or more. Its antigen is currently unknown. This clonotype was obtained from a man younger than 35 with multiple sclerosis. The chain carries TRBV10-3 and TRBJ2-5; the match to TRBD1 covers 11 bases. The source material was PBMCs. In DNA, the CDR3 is TGTGCCATCACTAAGGGACAGGGGGAAGAGACCCAGTACTTC. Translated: CAITKGQGEETQYF.